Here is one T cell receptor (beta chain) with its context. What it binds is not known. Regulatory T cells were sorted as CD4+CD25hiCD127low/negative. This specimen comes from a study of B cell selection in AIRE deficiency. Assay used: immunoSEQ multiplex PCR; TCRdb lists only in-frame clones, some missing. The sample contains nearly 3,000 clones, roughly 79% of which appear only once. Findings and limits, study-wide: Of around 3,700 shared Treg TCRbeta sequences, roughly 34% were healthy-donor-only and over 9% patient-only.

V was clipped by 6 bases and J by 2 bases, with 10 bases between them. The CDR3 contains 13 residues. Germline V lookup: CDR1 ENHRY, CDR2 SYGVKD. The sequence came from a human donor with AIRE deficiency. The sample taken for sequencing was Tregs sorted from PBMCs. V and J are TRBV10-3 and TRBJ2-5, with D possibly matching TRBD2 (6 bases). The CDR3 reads CAISYGRQETQYF. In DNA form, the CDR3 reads TGTGCCATCAGCTACGGGAGACAAGAGACCCAGTACTTC.